This is a list of T cell receptor beta chains from one sample in a study of blood T cell repertoires in COVID-19. The table came from immunoSEQ multiplex PCR; TCRdb's copy has only in-frame clones and leaves some out. The data contain some 330,000 clones, roughly four fifths of them seen just once; the ten biggest clones take up approximately 4.7%. Sequenced material: PBMCs or T cells enriched from blood (not recorded which). The receptor set was obtained from a woman between 45 and 65 years old who had recovered from COVID-19. CDR3s include the opening cysteine and the closing phenylalanine or tryptophan. The order of the fields is CDR3 protein, CDR3 DNA, D gene, J gene, clone size, V gene. The D gene is left open where the match is weak. Not every row has a clone size; where given, it reads once, few, many or a size class.

CASHQMGQLYGYTF TGTGCCAGTCACCAAATGGGACAGCTCTATGGCTACACCTTC TRBD1 TRBJ1-2 - TRBV6-5
CASILTPNYGYTF TGTGCCAGCATCCTGACACCTAACTATGGCTACACCTTC - TRBJ1-2 - TRBV7-2
CASSRAGGNYGYTF TGTGCCAGCAGCCGGGCGGGAGGGAACTATGGCTACACCTTC - TRBJ1-2 - TRBV5-4
CASSTYRTEAFF TGTGCCAGCAGCACCTATCGGACTGAAGCTTTCTTT - TRBJ1-1 - TRBV12-3/TRBV12-4
CAWSPPGTGRKKLFF TGTGCCTGGAGTCCTCCCGGGACAGGGCGAAAAAAACTGTTTTTT TRBD1 TRBJ1-4 once TRBV30
CASSESQQGVTLGYTF TGCGCCAGCAGTGAGTCGCAACAGGGGGTCACCCTGGGCTACACCTTC TRBD1 TRBJ1-2 - TRBV10-2
CASSLAGGGAKNIQYF TGTGCCAGCAGTTTAGCGGGAGGGGGAGCCAAAAACATTCAGTACTTC TRBD2 TRBJ2-4 - TRBV2
CASSHTGTGEGNTIYF TGTGCCAGTAGTCATACCGGGACAGGGGAGGGAAACACCATATATTTT TRBD1 TRBJ1-3 once TRBV19
CASSLGDYEQYF TGTGCCAGCAGCTTAGGCGATTACGAGCAGTACTTC - TRBJ2-7 - TRBV7-9
CASRGQGDQPQHF TGTGCCAGCAGGGGACAGGGAGATCAGCCCCAGCATTTT TRBD1 TRBJ1-5 few TRBV12-3/TRBV12-4
CASSYSGTGESPLHF TGTGCCAGCAGTTACTCCGGGACAGGGGAATCACCCCTCCACTTT TRBD1 TRBJ1-6 - TRBV6-6
CASSQVGTGSSGANVLTF TGTGCCAGCAGCCAAGTTGGGACAGGGTCCTCTGGGGCCAACGTCCTGACTTTC TRBD1 TRBJ2-6 - TRBV4-2
CASSVDRGGQGLKTQYF TGTGCCAGCAGCGTAGATCGCGGGGGGCAGGGTTTGAAGACCCAGTACTTC TRBD2 TRBJ2-5 once TRBV9
CAWSPRGRVNEKLFF TGTGCCTGGAGCCCAAGAGGGCGCGTTAATGAAAAACTGTTTTTT - TRBJ1-4 few TRBV30
CASSSGRGNTEAFF TGTGCCAGTAGTAGCGGGAGGGGGAACACTGAAGCTTTCTTT - TRBJ1-1 - TRBV19
CASSFREGAGYTF TGTGCCAGCAGCTTTCGTGAGGGGGCTGGCTACACCTTC TRBD1 TRBJ1-2 - TRBV13
CASSITPRAGWGEQYF TGTGCCAGTAGTATAACACCGCGGGCTGGATGGGGCGAGCAGTACTTC - TRBJ2-7 - TRBV19
CASSAGTDSNQPQHF TGCGCCAGCAGCGCGGGGACAGATAGCAATCAGCCCCAGCATTTT TRBD1 TRBJ1-5 - TRBV5-1
CASSYSLGLYNEQFF TGTGCCAGCAGTTACTCGCTGGGGCTCTACAATGAGCAGTTCTTC - TRBJ2-1 - TRBV6-5
CASTPTSGQETQYF TGTGCCAGCACCCCGACTAGCGGGCAAGAGACCCAGTACTTC TRBD2 TRBJ2-5 - TRBV11-3
CASSLNGNPADTQYF TGTGCCAGCAGCTTAAACGGTAATCCGGCAGATACGCAGTATTTT - TRBJ2-3 once TRBV7-3
CASSYIRNSPLHF TGTGCCAGCAGTTACATCAGGAATTCACCCCTCCACTTT - TRBJ1-6 - TRBV6-5
CASSQEGRGRTNEQFF TGCGCCAGCAGCCAAGAAGGCCGCGGGAGGACCAATGAGCAGTTCTTC TRBD2 TRBJ2-1 - TRBV4-1
CSDTEDTYGYTF TGCAGCGATACCGAGGATACCTATGGCTACACCTTC - TRBJ1-2 - TRBV29-1
CASSPRDREQFHQPQHF TGCGCCAGCAGTCCTCGGGACAGGGAACAGTTCCATCAGCCCCAGCATTTT TRBD1 TRBJ1-5 - TRBV23-1
CASSFGPGGTEAFF TGTGCCAGCAGCTTCGGACCCGGGGGCACTGAAGCTTTCTTT - TRBJ1-1 - TRBV7-9
CASSRQGGTEAFF TGTGCCAGCAGCAGACAGGGGGGCACTGAAGCTTTCTTT TRBD1 TRBJ1-1 - TRBV6-5
CASGDTINTEAFF TGTGCCAGCGGGGACACTATCAACACTGAAGCTTTCTTT - TRBJ1-1 - TRBV19
CASSQDIRVGGEASLQTQYF TGTGCCAGCAGCCAAGATATACGAGTCGGCGGGGAAGCCTCCCTCCAGACCCAGTACTTC - TRBJ2-5 once TRBV3-1/TRBV3-2
CASSNPGPSYYTGELFF TGTGCCAGCAGCAACCCAGGGCCCTCTTATTACACCGGGGAGCTGTTTTTT - TRBJ2-2 - TRBV27
CASRSRTNEKLFF TGTGCCAGCAGGTCTCGGACTAATGAAAAACTGTTTTTT - TRBJ1-4 many TRBV2
CASSVPGTGGTEAFF TGCGCCAGCAGCGTCCCCGGGACAGGGGGCACTGAAGCTTTCTTT TRBD1 TRBJ1-1 once TRBV5-1
CASGPGKGETQYF TGTGCTAGTGGTCCAGGGAAGGGGGAGACCCAGTACTTC - TRBJ2-5 - TRBV12-5
CASSGTGANYGYTF TGTGCCAGCAGTGGGACAGGGGCTAACTATGGCTACACCTTC TRBD1 TRBJ1-2 - TRBV28
CASSTPDRNTEAFF TGTGCCAGCAGCACACCAGACAGGAACACTGAAGCTTTCTTT - TRBJ1-1 - TRBV7-2
CAESTVNEQFF TGTGCCGAGTCGACAGTCAATGAGCAGTTCTTC - TRBJ2-1 - TRBV2
CASSGTFIQYF TGTGCCAGCAGCGGGACTTTTATTCAGTACTTC - TRBJ2-4 - TRBV11-2
CASSVWGLQGNTIYF TGTGCCAGCAGTGTTTGGGGGCTTCAGGGAAACACCATATATTTT - TRBJ1-3 few TRBV2
CASSLSQGRNTIYF TGCGCCAGCAGCTTGTCGCAGGGCCGAAACACCATATATTTT - TRBJ1-3 - TRBV5-1
CASSYVTAEMPLHF TGTGCCAGCAGTTACGTAACGGCGGAGATGCCCCTCCACTTT - TRBJ1-6 - TRBV6-5
CASSSRALANYGYTF TGTGCCAGCAGTTCGCGGGCGTTAGCTAACTATGGCTACACCTTC - TRBJ1-2 - TRBV6-5
CASSVEGNYGYTF TGTGCCAGCAGTGTAGAGGGTAACTATGGCTACACCTTC - TRBJ1-2 - TRBV2
CASSELSAYNEQFF TGTGCCAGCAGTGAACTCAGCGCCTACAATGAGCAGTTCTTC - TRBJ2-1 - TRBV5-8
CASSPRGSDTQYF TGTGCCAGCTCCCCTAGGGGATCAGATACGCAGTATTTT - TRBJ2-3 - TRBV18
CAIRPGQGAAEAFF TGTGCCATCAGGCCGGGACAGGGGGCCGCTGAAGCTTTCTTT TRBD1 TRBJ1-1 - TRBV10-3
CASSLSPTGTGDGYTF TGTGCCAGCAGCCTCAGCCCGACCGGGACAGGGGATGGCTACACCTTC TRBD1 TRBJ1-2 - TRBV9
CASSQDPFSGTGHSNQPQHF TGTGCCAGCAGCCAAGATCCCTTTTCCGGGACAGGCCATAGCAATCAGCCCCAGCATTTT TRBD1 TRBJ1-5 - TRBV4-2
CAAGRTVNTEAFF TGTGCCGCAGGGAGGACGGTGAACACTGAAGCTTTCTTT - TRBJ1-1 - TRBV2
CATSRGSGGNTEAFF TGTGCCACCAGCAGAGGATCCGGGGGGAACACTGAAGCTTTCTTT - TRBJ1-1 - TRBV15
CASSQDAGGGYGYTF TGCGCCAGCAGCCAAGATGCAGGGGGTGGCTATGGCTACACCTTC TRBD1 TRBJ1-2 - TRBV4-3
CATSRDGLAGSTDTQYF TGTGCCACCAGCAGAGATGGACTAGCGGGGAGCACAGATACGCAGTATTTT TRBD2 TRBJ2-3 - TRBV15
CSASASGNSYEQYF TGCAGTGCTAGTGCGAGCGGGAACTCCTACGAGCAGTACTTC TRBD2 TRBJ2-7 few TRBV20-1
CASSPGQGNYGYTF TGTGCCAGCAGCCCGGGACAGGGAAACTATGGCTACACCTTC TRBD1 TRBJ1-2 - TRBV11-2